The 2 T cell receptor beta chains listed next were all sequenced from one sample in a study of T cells in narcolepsy. Method: immunoSEQ multiplex PCR; TCRdb's copy keeps in-frame clones and lacks some. This table holds around 35,000 clones, approximately 85% found once. The specimen was CD45RA- memory CD4+ T cells from PBMCs. Source of these receptors: a human donor with narcolepsy.

This rearrangement joins TRBV6-1 to TRBJ1-5; the D gene is possibly TRBD1 (5 bases). The CDR3 is 18 residues long. Trimming cost V 0 bases and J 6 bases, with 21 bases left between them. Germline V gives CDR1 MNHNS, CDR2 SASEGT. CDR3 coding DNA: TGTGCCAGCAGTGAAGCGCTTCTTGGTCCCGGGGGTCGTCAGCCCCAGCATTTT. Its translation is CASSEALLGPGGRQPQHF.

In its sample, this clone was seen once. CDR3 protein: CASSLRQGNSPLHF. The CDR3 DNA follows: TGCGCCAGCAGCCTACGACAAGGGAATTCACCCCTCCACTTT. V is TRBV5-1 and J is TRBJ1-6, with D unclear. In germline, CDR1 is SGHRS, CDR2 YFSETQ. This CDR3 is built from 14 residues. Trimming removed 4 bases from V and 7 bases from J, with 12 bases in between.